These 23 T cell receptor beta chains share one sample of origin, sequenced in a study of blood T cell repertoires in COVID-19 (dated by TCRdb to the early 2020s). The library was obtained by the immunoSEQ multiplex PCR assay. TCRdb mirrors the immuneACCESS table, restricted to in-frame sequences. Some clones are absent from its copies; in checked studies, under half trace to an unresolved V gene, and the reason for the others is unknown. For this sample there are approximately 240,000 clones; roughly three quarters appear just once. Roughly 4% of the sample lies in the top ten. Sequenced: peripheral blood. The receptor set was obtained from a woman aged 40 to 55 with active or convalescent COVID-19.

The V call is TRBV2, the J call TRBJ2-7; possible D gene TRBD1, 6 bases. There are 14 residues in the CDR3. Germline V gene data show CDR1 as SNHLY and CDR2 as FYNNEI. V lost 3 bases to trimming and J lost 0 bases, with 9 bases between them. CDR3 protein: CASSDRQDSYEQYF. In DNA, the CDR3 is TGTGCCAGCAGTGACAGACAGGACTCCTACGAGCAGTACTTC. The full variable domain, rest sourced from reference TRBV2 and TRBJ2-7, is EPEVTQTPSHQVTQMGQEVILRCVPISNHLYFYWYRQILGQKVEFLVSFYNNEISEKSEIFDDQFSVERPDGSNFTLKIRSTKLEDSAMYFCASSDRQDSYEQYFGPGTRLTVT.

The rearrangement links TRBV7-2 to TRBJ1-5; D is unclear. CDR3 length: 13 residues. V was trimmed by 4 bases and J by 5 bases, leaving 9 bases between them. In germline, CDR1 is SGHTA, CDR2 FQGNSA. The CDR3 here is CASSSKADQPQHF. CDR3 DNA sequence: TGTGCCAGCAGCTCGAAGGCGGATCAGCCCCAGCATTTT.

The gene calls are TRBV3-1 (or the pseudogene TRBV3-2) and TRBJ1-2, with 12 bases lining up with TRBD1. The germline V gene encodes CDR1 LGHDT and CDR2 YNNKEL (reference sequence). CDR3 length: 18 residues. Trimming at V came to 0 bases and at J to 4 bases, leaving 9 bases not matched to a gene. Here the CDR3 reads CASSQDRPGQGAVYGYTF. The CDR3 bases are TGTGCCAGCAGCCAAGATAGGCCGGGACAGGGGGCGGTCTATGGCTACACCTTC.

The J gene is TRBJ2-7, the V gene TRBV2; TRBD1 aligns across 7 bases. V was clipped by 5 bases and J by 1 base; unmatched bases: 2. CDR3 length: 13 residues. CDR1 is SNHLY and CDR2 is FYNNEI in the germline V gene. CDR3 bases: TGTGCCAGCAGTCTGGGACAGTCCTACGAGCAGTACGTC. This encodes CASSLGQSYEQYV.

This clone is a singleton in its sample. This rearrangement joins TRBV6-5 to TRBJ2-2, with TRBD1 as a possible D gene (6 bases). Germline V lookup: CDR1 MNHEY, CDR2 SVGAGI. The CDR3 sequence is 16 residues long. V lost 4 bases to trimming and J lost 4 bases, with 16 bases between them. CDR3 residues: CASSSPTGQITGELFF. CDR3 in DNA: TGTGCCAGCAGTTCCCCTACCGGACAGATCACCGGGGAGCTGTTTTTT.

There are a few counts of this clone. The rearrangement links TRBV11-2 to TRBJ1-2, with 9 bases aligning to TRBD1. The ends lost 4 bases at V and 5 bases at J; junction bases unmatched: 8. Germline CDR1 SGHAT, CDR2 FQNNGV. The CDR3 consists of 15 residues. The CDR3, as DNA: TGTGCCAGCAGCTCGAACAGGGGGCGAGGTTATGGCTACACCTTC. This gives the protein CASSSNRGRGYGYTF.

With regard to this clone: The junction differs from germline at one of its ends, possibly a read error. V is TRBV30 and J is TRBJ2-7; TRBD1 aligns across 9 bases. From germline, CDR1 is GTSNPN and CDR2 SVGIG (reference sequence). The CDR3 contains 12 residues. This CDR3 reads CAWSARDREVRF. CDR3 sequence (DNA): TGTGCCTGGAGTGCCCGGGACAGGGAGGTCCGATTC.

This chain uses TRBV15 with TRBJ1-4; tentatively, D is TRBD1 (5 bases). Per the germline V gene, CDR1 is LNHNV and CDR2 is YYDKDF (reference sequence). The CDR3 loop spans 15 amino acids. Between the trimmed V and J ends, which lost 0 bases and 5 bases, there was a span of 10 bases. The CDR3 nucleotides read TGTGCCACCAGCAGAGATTATGCAGGGAATGAAAAACTGTTTTTT. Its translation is CATSRDYAGNEKLFF.

CDR3 region: CASSLQGIYGYTF. The CDR3 region has the DNA TGCGCCAGCAGCCTACAGGGCATCTATGGCTACACCTTC. The V and J genes are TRBV4-1 and TRBJ1-2, with D possibly being TRBD1 (6 bases). Germline V gene lookup returns CDR1 MGHRA and CDR2 YSYEKL. V lost 4 bases and J lost 4, with 10 bases in between. This CDR3 has 13 amino acids.

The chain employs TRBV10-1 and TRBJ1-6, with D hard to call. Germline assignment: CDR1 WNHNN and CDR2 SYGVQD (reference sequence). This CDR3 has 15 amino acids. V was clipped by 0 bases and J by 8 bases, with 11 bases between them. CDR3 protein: CASSESVSVDSPLHF. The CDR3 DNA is TGCGCCAGCAGTGAGTCGGTATCAGTTGATTCACCCCTCCACTTT.

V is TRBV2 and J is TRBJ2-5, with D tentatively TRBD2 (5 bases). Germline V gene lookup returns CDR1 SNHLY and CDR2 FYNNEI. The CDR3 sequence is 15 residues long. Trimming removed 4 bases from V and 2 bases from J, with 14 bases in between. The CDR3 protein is CASSVGLAVQETQYF. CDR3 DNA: TGTGCCAGCAGTGTAGGGCTAGCTGTGCAAGAGACCCAGTACTTC. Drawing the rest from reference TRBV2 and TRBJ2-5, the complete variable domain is EPEVTQTPSHQVTQMGQEVILRCVPISNHLYFYWYRQILGQKVEFLVSFYNNEISEKSEIFDDQFSVERPDGSNFTLKIRSTKLEDSAMYFCASSVGLAVQETQYFGPGTRLLVL.

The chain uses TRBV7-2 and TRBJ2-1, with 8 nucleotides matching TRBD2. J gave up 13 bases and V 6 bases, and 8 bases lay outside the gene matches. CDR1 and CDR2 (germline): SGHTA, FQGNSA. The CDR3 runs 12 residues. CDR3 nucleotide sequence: TGTGCCAGCAGTCACGGACTAGCTCAACAGTTCTTC. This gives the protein CASSHGLAQQFF.

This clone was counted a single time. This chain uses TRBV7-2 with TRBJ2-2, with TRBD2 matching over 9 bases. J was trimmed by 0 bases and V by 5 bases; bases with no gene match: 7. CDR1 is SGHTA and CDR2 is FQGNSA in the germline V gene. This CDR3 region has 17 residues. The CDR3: CASSLAAGGANTGELFF. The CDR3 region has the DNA TGTGCCAGCAGCCTTGCGGCGGGGGGGGCGAACACCGGGGAGCTGTTTTTT. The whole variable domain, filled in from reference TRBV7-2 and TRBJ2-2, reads GAGVSQSPSNKVTEKGKDVELRCDPISGHTALYWYRQSLGQGLEFLIYFQGNSAPDKSGLPSDRFSAERTGGSVSTLTIQRTQQEDSAVYLCASSLAAGGANTGELFFGEGSRLTVL.

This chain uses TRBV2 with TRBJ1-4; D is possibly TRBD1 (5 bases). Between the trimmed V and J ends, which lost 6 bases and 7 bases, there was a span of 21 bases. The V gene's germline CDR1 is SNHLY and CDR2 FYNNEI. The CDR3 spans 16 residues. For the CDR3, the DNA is TGTGCCAGCAGATTTGACAGAGGTGGCGGACGTGAAAAACTGTTTTTT. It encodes CASRFDRGGGREKLFF.

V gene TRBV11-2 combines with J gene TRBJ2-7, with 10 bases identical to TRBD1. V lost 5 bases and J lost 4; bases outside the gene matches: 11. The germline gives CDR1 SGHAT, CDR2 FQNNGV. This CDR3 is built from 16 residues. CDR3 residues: CASSAEMGTGVYEQYF. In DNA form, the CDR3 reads TGTGCCAGCAGCGCAGAAATGGGGACAGGGGTATACGAGCAGTACTTC.

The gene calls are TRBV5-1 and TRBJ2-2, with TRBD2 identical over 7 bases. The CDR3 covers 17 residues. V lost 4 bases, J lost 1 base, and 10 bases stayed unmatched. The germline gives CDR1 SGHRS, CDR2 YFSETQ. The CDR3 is CASSPVGAGMNTGELFF. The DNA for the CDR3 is TGCGCCAGCAGCCCCGTCGGAGCGGGGATGAACACCGGGGAGCTGTTTTTT.

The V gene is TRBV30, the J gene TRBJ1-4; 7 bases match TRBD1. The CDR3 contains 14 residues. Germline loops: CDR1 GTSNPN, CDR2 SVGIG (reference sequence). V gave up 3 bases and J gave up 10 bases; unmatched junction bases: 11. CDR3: CAWRITGASGKLFF. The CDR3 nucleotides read TGTGCCTGGAGGATAACAGGGGCGTCCGGAAAACTGTTTTTT.

CDR3 nucleotides: TGCGCCAGCAGCCAGGGACAGGGATTTGAAAAACTGTTTTTT. It is translated as CASSQGQGFEKLFF. This chain connects TRBV4-1 to TRBJ1-4; TRBD1 aligns across 9 bases. Germline loops: CDR1 MGHRA, CDR2 YSYEKL. The V gene end was trimmed by 3 bases and the J gene end by 7 bases; junction bases not matched to a gene: 3. This CDR3 is built from 14 residues.

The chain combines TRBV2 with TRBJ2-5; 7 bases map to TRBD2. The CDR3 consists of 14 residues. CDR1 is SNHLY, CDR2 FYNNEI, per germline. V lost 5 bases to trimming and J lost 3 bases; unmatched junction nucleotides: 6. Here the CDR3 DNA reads TGTGCCAGCAGTTCACCCGGACTAGAAGAGACCCAGTACTTC. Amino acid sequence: CASSSPGLEETQYF.

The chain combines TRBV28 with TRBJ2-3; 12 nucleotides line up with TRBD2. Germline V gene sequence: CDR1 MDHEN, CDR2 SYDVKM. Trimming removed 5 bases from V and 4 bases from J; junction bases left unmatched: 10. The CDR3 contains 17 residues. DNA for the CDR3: TGTGCCAGCAGTCGGACTAGCGGGGCTCTAGGCGCAGATACGCAGTATTTT. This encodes CASSRTSGALGADTQYF.

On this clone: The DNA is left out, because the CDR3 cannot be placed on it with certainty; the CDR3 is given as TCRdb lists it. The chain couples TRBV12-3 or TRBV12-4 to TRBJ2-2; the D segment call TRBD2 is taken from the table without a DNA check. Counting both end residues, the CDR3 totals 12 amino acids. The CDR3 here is CASSFRFGELFF.

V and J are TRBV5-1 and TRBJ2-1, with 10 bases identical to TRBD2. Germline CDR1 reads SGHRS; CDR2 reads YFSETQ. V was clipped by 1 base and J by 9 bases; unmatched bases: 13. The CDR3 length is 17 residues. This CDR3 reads CASSLYPSGGLNVEQFF. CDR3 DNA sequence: TGCGCCAGCAGCTTGTATCCTAGCGGGGGACTTAATGTTGAGCAGTTCTTC.

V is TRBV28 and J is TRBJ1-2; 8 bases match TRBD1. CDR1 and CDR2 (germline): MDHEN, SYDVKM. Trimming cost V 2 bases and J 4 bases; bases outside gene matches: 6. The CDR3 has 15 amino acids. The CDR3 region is CASSLTPTGAYGYTF. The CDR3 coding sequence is TGTGCCAGCAGTTTAACCCCGACAGGGGCCTATGGCTACACCTTC.